One sample yielded the 18 T cell receptor beta chains listed below, sequenced in a study of blood T cell repertoires in COVID-19. Produced via immunoSEQ multiplex PCR; TCRdb's table is partial and in-frame only. The sample lists just over 300,000 clones, roughly 90% occurring once. Material: PBMCs or T cells enriched from blood (not recorded which). These receptors all come from a woman aged 40-49 years who had recovered from COVID-19.

The chain has TRBV27 and TRBJ1-2; no firm D call. Germline V gene sequence: CDR1 MNHEY, CDR2 SMNVEV (reference sequence). The CDR3 is 13 residues long. The ends were cut back, 6 bases at V and 3 bases at J, with 11 bases in the middle. CDR3 in DNA: TGTGCCAGCAGCCCTAAGATATACTATGGCTACACCTTC. It translates to CASSPKIYYGYTF.

The J gene is TRBJ2-7, the V gene TRBV4-1; TRBD1 aligns across 7 bases. The CDR3 runs to 15 residues. CDR1 and CDR2 from the germline V gene are MGHRA and YSYEKL. Unmatched junction bases numbered 8, after V lost 3 bases and J lost 3 bases. This CDR3 reads CASSQTGSKGYEQYF. CDR3 nucleotide sequence: TGCGCCAGCAGCCAGACAGGGTCCAAAGGCTACGAGCAGTACTTC.

The rearrangement links TRBV14 to TRBJ2-7, with D possibly being TRBD1 (6 bases). The V gene lost 3 bases and the J gene lost 0 bases, with 9 bases spanning the gap. This CDR3 comprises 14 residues. Per germline, CDR1 SGHDN and CDR2 FVKESK. CDR3 sequence (DNA): TGTGCCAGCAGCCACCGACAGGACTCCTACGAGCAGTACTTC. This gives the protein CASSHRQDSYEQYF.

The gene calls are TRBV7-2 and TRBJ2-7; TRBD2 matches 13 bases. V gave up 4 bases and J gave up 7 bases; unmatched junction bases: 1. CDR1 and CDR2 (germline): SGHTA, FQGNSA. The CDR3 totals 13 residues. The CDR3 protein is CASSWTSGGEQYF. In DNA form, the CDR3 reads TGTGCCAGCAGCTGGACTAGCGGGGGTGAGCAGTACTTC.

V usage is TRBV7-3 and J usage is TRBJ2-5, with D possibly TRBD1 on 6 matching bases. With 3 bases removed from V and 5 bases from J, the gap between germline ends came to 10 bases. This CDR3 is built from 13 residues. Germline values: CDR1 SGHTA, CDR2 FQGTGA. CDR3 loop: CASSLAGVETQYF. The CDR3 DNA reads TGTGCCAGCAGCTTGGCAGGGGTGGAGACCCAGTACTTC.

This clone showed up just once. The chain recombines TRBV7-9 with TRBJ2-3, with D tentatively TRBD2 (6 bases). CDR1 is SEHNR, CDR2 FQNEAQ, per germline (reference sequence). V lost 5 bases to trimming and J lost 0 bases, with 15 bases between them. The CDR3 has 16 residues. CDR3 DNA: TGTGCCAGCAGCCCACTTGGGGAGGCCAGCACAGATACGCAGTATTTT. Translating gives CASSPLGEASTDTQYF.

The chain recombines TRBV27 with TRBJ1-2; D possibly corresponds to TRBD1 (6 bases). This CDR3 is 15 amino acids long. The germline V gene has CDR1 MNHEY and CDR2 SMNVEV (reference sequence). Trimming took 3 bases from V and 0 from J, leaving 11 bases between them. The CDR3: CASSFGTPANYGYTF. The CDR3 DNA is TGTGCCAGCAGTTTCGGGACACCAGCTAACTATGGCTACACCTTC.

The chain is built from TRBV7-2 and TRBJ2-7; tentatively, D is TRBD1 (6 bases). V was trimmed by 5 bases and J by 5 bases, leaving 19 bases between them. The CDR3 is 15 residues long. From germline, CDR1 is SGHTA and CDR2 FQGNSA. The CDR3 here is CASSRETGGLDEQYF. DNA of the CDR3: TGTGCCAGCAGCAGGGAGACAGGCGGTCTCGACGAGCAGTACTTC.

This chain joins TRBV18 and TRBJ2-2, with D possibly matching TRBD2 (5 bases). The ends were cut back, 2 bases at V and 0 bases at J, with 7 bases in the middle. CDR3 length: 15 amino acids. Germline-derived CDR1 and CDR2 are KGHSH and LQKENI. CDR3 in amino acids: CASSPGSANTGELFF. In DNA, the CDR3 is TGTGCCAGCTCACCAGGGAGCGCGAACACCGGGGAGCTGTTTTTT.

V and J are TRBV19 and TRBJ2-2; 8 bases line up with TRBD1. This CDR3 region has 15 residues. Germline CDR1 LNHDA, CDR2 SQIVND (reference sequence). V shed 7 bases and J 5 bases; nucleotides not matched to a gene: 9. The CDR3 sequence: CASKAQGADTGELFF. In nucleotides, the CDR3 is TGTGCCAGTAAGGCCCAGGGGGCTGATACCGGGGAGCTGTTTTTT.

The chain carries TRBV11-2 and TRBJ2-7; 11 bases align to TRBD2. V shed 5 bases, J shed 2 bases, and the junction held 5 bases outside the gene matches. Germline V gives CDR1 SGHAT, CDR2 FQNNGV. The CDR3 totals 15 residues. CDR3 in DNA: TGTGCCAGCAGCCATAGCGGGGGGGCCCCCTACGAGCAGTACTTC. Its protein product is CASSHSGGAPYEQYF.

A note on this clone: Compared with germline, one end of the junction differs, possibly owing to a read error. The chain joins TRBV2 to TRBJ2-5; no firm D call. Per germline, CDR1 SNHLY and CDR2 FYNNEI. The CDR3 is 12 residues long. The CDR3 nucleotides are TGTGCCAGCGGTGACCCCCCCGGGACCCAGTACTTC. It encodes CASGDPPGTQYF.

This clone has only one observation. The rearrangement uses TRBV30 and TRBJ2-7; TRBD2 matches 8 bases. Unmatched junction bases numbered 1, after V lost 3 bases and J lost 6 bases. The CDR3 totals 11 residues. Per the germline V gene, CDR1 is GTSNPN and CDR2 is SVGIG (reference sequence). The CDR3 coding sequence is TGTGCCTGGAGCGGACTAGCCGAGCAGTACTTC. Amino acids: CAWSGLAEQYF.

This chain connects TRBV10-1 to TRBJ1-2, with TRBD1 matching 7 bases. The CDR3 contains 19 residues. Losses at the gene ends were 3 bases for V and 6 bases for J; bases not matched to a gene: 22. Germline CDR1 is WNHNN and CDR2 is SYGVQD (reference sequence). The CDR3 spells CASSDPGRQGFLIFDGYTF. In DNA, the CDR3 is TGCGCCAGCAGTGATCCTGGTCGACAGGGATTCTTGATTTTCGATGGCTACACCTTC.

This CDR3 is CASSSTGLEKLFF. The CDR3 DNA sequence: TGTGCCAGCAGCTCGACAGGGTTAGAAAAACTGTTTTTT. This sequence joins TRBV7-2 and TRBJ1-4; 7 positions agree with TRBD1. The CDR3 sequence is 13 residues long. Germline V gene lookup returns CDR1 SGHTA and CDR2 FQGNSA. V was clipped by 4 bases and J by 8 bases; unmatched bases: 4.

This chain connects TRBV9 to TRBJ2-7; 10 bases match TRBD1. The CDR3 is 14 amino acids. The ends lost 3 bases at V and 5 bases at J; junction bases unmatched: 5. Germline values: CDR1 SGDLS, CDR2 YYNGEE. CDR3 sequence reads: CASSAQDRGNEQYF. The CDR3 DNA follows: TGTGCCAGCAGCGCCCAGGACAGGGGGAACGAGCAGTACTTC.

The gene calls are TRBV7-9 and TRBJ1-5, with D maybe TRBD1 (6 bases). CDR1 and CDR2 from the germline V gene are SEHNR and FQNEAQ (reference sequence). This CDR3 has 15 residues. Trimming took 0 bases from V and 5 from J, leaving 11 bases between them. CDR3 residues: CASSLALGGDQPQHF. CDR3 coding DNA: TGTGCCAGCAGCTTAGCGCTAGGGGGGGATCAGCCCCAGCATTTT. The full variable domain, with the rest looked up from reference TRBV7-9 and TRBJ1-5, is DTGVSQNPRHKITKRGQNVTFRCDPISEHNRLYWYRQTLGQGPEFLTYFQNEAQLEKSRLLSDRFSAERPKGSFSTLEIQRTEQGDSAMYLCASSLALGGDQPQHFGDGTRLSIL.

The chain employs TRBV11-2 and TRBJ2-1; D is unclear. Trimming left V 4 bases short and J 0 bases short, with 10 bases between. The CDR3 loop spans 15 amino acids. The V gene's germline CDR1 is SGHAT and CDR2 FQNNGV. CDR3 nucleotide sequence: TGTGCCAGCAGCTCCTACGTGAGCTCCTACAATGAGCAGTTCTTC. Its protein is CASSSYVSSYNEQFF.